This entry lists 18 T cell receptor beta chains sequenced from one sample in a study of blood T cell repertoires in COVID-19. Data came from immunoSEQ multiplex PCR; TCRdb stores just in-frame clones and leaves some out. The table lists fewer than 200,000 clones, 86% of them singletons. The material sequenced was peripheral blood. The origin of the receptors is a man in his forties or fifties with active or convalescent COVID-19.

The rearrangement uses TRBV5-1 and TRBJ2-1, with a possible D match to TRBD2 (6 bases). Trimming pared 4 bases from V and 1 base from J, leaving 12 bases between. Germline assignment: CDR1 SGHRS and CDR2 YFSETQ. This CDR3 contains 15 residues. The CDR3 sequence is CASSTTGGSYNEQFF. For the CDR3, the DNA is TGCGCCAGCAGCACCACAGGAGGGTCCTACAATGAGCAGTTCTTC.

The V gene is TRBV7-9, the J gene TRBJ1-4; TRBD1 might be the D (5 bases). The V end was cut by 5 bases, the J end by 3 bases, with 10 bases between. The CDR3 totals 14 residues. Germline V gives CDR1 SEHNR, CDR2 FQNEAQ (reference sequence). The CDR3 spells CASSPDSSNEKLFF. In DNA form, the CDR3 reads TGTGCCAGCAGCCCTGACAGCTCTAATGAAAAACTGTTTTTT.

This clone was counted once. V usage is TRBV7-6 and J usage is TRBJ1-2; D gene ambiguous. CDR3 length equals 16 residues. The germline V and J ends were trimmed by 5 bases and 3 bases, with 19 bases remaining between them. Germline loops: CDR1 SGHVS, CDR2 FNYEAQ. In nucleotides, the CDR3 is TGTGCCAGCAGCCCAAATTTAAGAGGCAATGACTATGGCTACACCTTC. Translated, it gives CASSPNLRGNDYGYTF.

This clone was seen a single time. The chain uses TRBV24-1 and TRBJ2-1; D remains ambiguous. CDR3 length: 14 residues. V shed 5 bases and J shed 5 bases, with 12 bases lying between them. Germline CDR1 and CDR2: KGHDR and SFDVKD. CDR3 amino acids: CATSGSGNNNEQFF. CDR3 DNA sequence: TGTGCCACCAGTGGTTCAGGAAACAACAATGAGCAGTTCTTC.

CDR3 region: CSVGRTGAYGYTF. CDR3 bases: TGCAGCGTTGGTCGGACAGGGGCTTATGGCTACACCTTC. The V gene is TRBV29-1, the J gene TRBJ1-2, with 9 bases matching TRBD1. Germline assignment: CDR1 SQVTM and CDR2 ANQGSEA. Losses at the gene ends were 4 bases for V and 5 bases for J; bases not matched to a gene: 5. The CDR3 runs 13 residues.

The gene calls are TRBV6-4 and TRBJ2-3; D call uncertain. The CDR3 totals 14 residues. The germline V gene encodes CDR1 MRHNA and CDR2 SNTAGT. V was pared by 4 bases and J by 4 bases, with 12 bases between. The CDR3 loop reads CASSGRFGADTQYF. CDR3 bases: TGTGCCAGCAGTGGGCGTTTTGGAGCAGATACGCAGTATTTT.

The rearrangement joins TRBV4-1 to TRBJ2-7, with 15 bases matching TRBD2. The germline V gene has CDR1 MGHRA and CDR2 YSYEKL. V trimming: 0 bases; J trimming: 4 bases; junction bases outside the gene matches: 16. This CDR3 comprises 21 residues. CDR3 DNA sequence: TGCGCCAGCAGCCAAGATCAGGGGACTAGCGGGAGGAGGGCACAGAGTTACGAGCAGTACTTC. It yields the protein CASSQDQGTSGRRAQSYEQYF.

This chain links TRBV18 with TRBJ2-2; D remains ambiguous. Trimming took off 5 bases at V and 2 bases at J, with 12 bases between the two ends. This CDR3 is 15 amino acids long. Germline V gene sequence: CDR1 KGHSH, CDR2 LQKENI. CDR3 protein: CASSGLERNTGELFF. The CDR3 coding sequence is TGTGCCAGCTCAGGCCTCGAGCGTAACACCGGGGAGCTGTTTTTT. Supplemented by reference TRBV18 and TRBJ2-2, the full variable domain reads NAGVMQNPRHLVRRRGQEARLRCSPMKGHSHVYWYRQLPEEGLKFMVYLQKENIIDESGMPKERFSAEFPKEGPSILRIQQVVRGDSAAYFCASSGLERNTGELFFGEGSRLTVL.

V is TRBV19 and J is TRBJ1-4, with D possibly being TRBD1 (6 bases). The CDR3 contains 15 residues. Trimming took off 5 bases at V and 1 base at J, with 11 bases between the two ends. CDR1 is LNHDA and CDR2 is SQIVND in the germline V gene (reference sequence). CDR3 sequence (DNA): TGTGCCAGTAGTCTTACAGGGTTAACTAATGAAAAACTGTTTTTT. Translating gives CASSLTGLTNEKLFF.

V and J are TRBV28 and TRBJ1-2; a possible D gene is TRBD1 (5 bases). Germline lookup yields CDR1 MDHEN and CDR2 SYDVKM. The CDR3 has 15 amino acids. Trimming stripped 2 bases from V and 11 bases from J, with 21 bases between. CDR3 coding DNA: TGTGCCAGCAGTTTAGGTCAGGGATCGGCCAGGGTGTACACCTTC. Amino acid sequence: CASSLGQGSARVYTF.

The chain is built from TRBV19 and TRBJ1-1; D is perhaps TRBD1 (6 bases). This CDR3 is 13 amino acids long. Per germline, CDR1 LNHDA and CDR2 SQIVND (reference sequence). V gave up 5 bases and J gave up 3 bases, with 10 bases separating them. The CDR3 region is CASSQQGDTEAFF. CDR3 DNA sequence: TGTGCCAGTAGTCAACAGGGTGACACTGAAGCTTTCTTT.

J is TRBJ2-3 and V is TRBV19; the match to TRBD1 covers 8 bases. Looked up from germline, CDR1 is LNHDA and CDR2 is SQIVND (reference sequence). This CDR3 contains 16 residues. V lost 8 bases and J lost 2; bases outside the gene matches: 12. The CDR3 spells CASRSRGRGVTDTQYF. CDR3 DNA: TGTGCCAGTCGCTCCAGGGGGCGCGGGGTCACAGATACGCAGTATTTT.

The gene calls are TRBV6-6 and TRBJ1-3; TRBD1 matches at 8 bases. The CDR3 runs 14 residues. Germline V gives CDR1 MNHNY, CDR2 SVGAGI (reference sequence). V was pared by 4 bases and J by 4 bases, with 3 bases of the junction left unmatched. Written as DNA, the CDR3 is TGTGCCAGCAGTTCGTGGACAGGGGGAAACACCATATATTTT. Translated: CASSSWTGGNTIYF.

The rearrangement uses TRBV19 and TRBJ1-6, with TRBD1 matching over 8 bases. The CDR3 covers 15 residues. Unmatched junction bases numbered 11, after V lost 9 bases and J lost 7 bases. The germline CDR1 and CDR2 sequences are LNHDA and SQIVND (reference sequence). The CDR3 loop is CASTNGQGLNSPLHF. The CDR3 region has the DNA TGTGCCAGCACAAACGGACAGGGCCTCAATTCACCCCTCCACTTT.

This chain joins TRBV3-1 (or the pseudogene TRBV3-2) and TRBJ1-1; maybe TRBD1 (5 bases). V was clipped by 2 bases and J by 4 bases, with 11 bases between them. There are 14 residues in the CDR3. CDR1 is LGHDT and CDR2 is YNNKEL in the germline V gene (reference sequence). For the CDR3, the DNA is TGTGCCAGCAGCCAACAGGGTTTTTTCACTGAAGCTTTCTTT. Its translation is CASSQQGFFTEAFF.

The V and J genes are TRBV19 and TRBJ1-5, with a possible D match to TRBD1 (6 bases). The germline V gene encodes CDR1 LNHDA and CDR2 SQIVND (reference sequence). The germline V and J ends were trimmed by 6 bases and 7 bases, with 19 bases remaining between them. This CDR3 is built from 15 residues. In DNA, the CDR3 is TGTGCCAGTAGCAAAAGGTCGGGGGGCGGACAGCCCCAGCATTTT. Its translation: CASSKRSGGGQPQHF. The entire variable domain, with the rest obtained from reference TRBV19 and TRBJ1-5, is as follows: DGGITQSPKYLFRKEGQNVTLSCEQNLNHDAMYWYRQDPGQGLRLIYYSQIVNDFQKGDIAEGYSVSREKKESFPLTVTSAQKNPTAFYLCASSKRSGGGQPQHFGDGTRLSIL.

The rearrangement joins TRBV11-2 to TRBJ2-7; 9 bases fit TRBD1. The V and J ends lost 6 bases and 3 bases, in that order; junction bases with no gene match: 9. Germline loops: CDR1 SGHAT, CDR2 FQNNGV. The CDR3 has 15 residues. The CDR3 bases are TGTGCCAGCAGTCGTACCGGGACAGGGTACTACGAGCAGTACTTC. Translation: CASSRTGTGYYEQYF.

J is TRBJ2-3 and V is TRBV6-5; tentative D call: TRBD2 (6 bases). CDR3 size: 14 residues. Germline V gene lookup returns CDR1 MNHEY and CDR2 SVGAGI. V lost 8 bases to trimming and J lost 1 base, with 13 bases between them. The CDR3: CASYGRGGTDTQYF. In DNA form, the CDR3 reads TGTGCCAGCTACGGGAGAGGGGGCACAGATACGCAGTATTTT.